This T cell receptor (beta chain) was captured in a study of breast tumors, draining lymph nodes, adjacent tissues (dated by TCRdb to 2015 to 2016). General notes on the study: TCR beta repertoires were compared across tumor, adjacent nontumor tissue and axillary lymph nodes obtained from breast cancer patients. The study aimed to assess the relationships and possible T-cell exchange between tumor, surrounding tissue and draining lymph node repertoires in human breast cancer.

What the study reported, not specific to this receptor: Tumors showed preferential V and J gene usage, and their T-cell repertoire diversity fell below that of lymph nodes yet above that of nontumor tissue. The data were considered consistent with most tumor T cells being derived from the lymph node and subsequently expanding within tumor tissue. Tumor and nontumor tissue repertoires were found to be significantly more similar in luminal-like than in basal-like breast cancer. Rather than being directly demonstrated, the conclusion that tumor T cells originate in lymph nodes was presented as consistent with a hypothesis.

CDR1 and CDR2 were assigned from the germline V gene as MDHEN and SYDVKM. The CDR3 holds 16 amino acids from the cysteine to the phenylalanine. The read is trimmed to its CDR3 DNA, 48 bases read in frame from base 1. V is reduced by 5 bases and J by 0 bases, leaving a spacing of 17 bases between them. This clonotype came up many times. It has no known antigen specificity. No base quality values were provided; no much bigger clone lies one nucleotide off. The axillary draining lymph nodes of breast cancer patients were the source of the lymph node samples. Sequencing instrument: Illumina HiSeq 2000. TCR beta chain libraries were generated by multiplex PCR amplification. The amplified TCR beta chain products were analyzed by high-throughput sequencing. TCRdb reprocessing: public reads trimmed at Q25 with fastp, clones called with MiXCR, in-frame beta chains kept. Every CDR3 protein is listed once, alongside the most common genes and DNA of its rows. For this sample there are approximately 120,000 distinct CDR3 sequences; approximately 22% appear just once. The top ten hold 2.2% of the sample.

Recombination linked TRBV28 to TRBJ2-7; TRBD2 is a weak D gene call, 6 bases matching. The clonotype originates from a female donor with breast cancer. Some clones in this sample may be carry-over from other donors' samples. The material sequenced was axillary lymph node tissue. The CDR3 sequence is CASSLGGTHSSYEQYF. The DNA sequence is as follows: TGTGCCAGCAGTCTAGGAGGGACTCACTCCTCCTACGAGCAGTACTTC.